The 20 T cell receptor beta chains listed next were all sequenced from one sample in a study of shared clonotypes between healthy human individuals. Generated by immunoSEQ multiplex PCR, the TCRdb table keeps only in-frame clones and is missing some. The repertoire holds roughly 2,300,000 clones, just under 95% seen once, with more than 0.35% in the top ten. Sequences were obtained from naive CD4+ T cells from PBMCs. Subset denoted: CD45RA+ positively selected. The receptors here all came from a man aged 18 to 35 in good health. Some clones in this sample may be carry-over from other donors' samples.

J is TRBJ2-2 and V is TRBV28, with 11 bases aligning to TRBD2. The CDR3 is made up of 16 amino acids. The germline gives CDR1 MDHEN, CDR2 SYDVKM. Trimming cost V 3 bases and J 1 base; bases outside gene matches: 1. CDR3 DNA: TGTGCCAGCAGTTTTACTAGCGGGGGGAACACCGGGGAGCTGTTTTTT. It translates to CASSFTSGGNTGELFF.

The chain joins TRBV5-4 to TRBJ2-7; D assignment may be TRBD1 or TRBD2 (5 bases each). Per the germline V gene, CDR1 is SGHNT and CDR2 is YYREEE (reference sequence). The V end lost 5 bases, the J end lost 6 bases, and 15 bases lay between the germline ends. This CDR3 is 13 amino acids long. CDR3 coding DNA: TGTGCCAGCAGGCCTGGGGGATCCCTCGAGCAGTACTTC. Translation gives CASRPGGSLEQYF.

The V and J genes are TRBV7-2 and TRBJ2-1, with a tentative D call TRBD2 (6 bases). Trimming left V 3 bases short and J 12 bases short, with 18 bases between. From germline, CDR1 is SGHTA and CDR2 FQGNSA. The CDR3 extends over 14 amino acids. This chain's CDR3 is CASSFRLLGTLQFF. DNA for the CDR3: TGTGCCAGCAGCTTTCGTCTTCTCGGGACTCTGCAGTTCTTC.

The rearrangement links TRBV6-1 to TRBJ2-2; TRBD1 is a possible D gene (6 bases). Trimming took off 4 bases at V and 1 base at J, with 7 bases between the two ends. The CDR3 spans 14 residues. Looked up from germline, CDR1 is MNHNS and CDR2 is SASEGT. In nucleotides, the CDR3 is TGTGCCAGCAGTGTACAGGGGAACACCGGGGAGCTGTTTTTT. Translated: CASSVQGNTGELFF.

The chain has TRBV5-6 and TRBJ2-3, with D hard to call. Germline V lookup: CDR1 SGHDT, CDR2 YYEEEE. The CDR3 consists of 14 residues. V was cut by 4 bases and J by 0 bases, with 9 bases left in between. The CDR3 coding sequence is TGTGCCAGCAGCCGGGTCAAGAGCACAGATACGCAGTATTTT. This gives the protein CASSRVKSTDTQYF.

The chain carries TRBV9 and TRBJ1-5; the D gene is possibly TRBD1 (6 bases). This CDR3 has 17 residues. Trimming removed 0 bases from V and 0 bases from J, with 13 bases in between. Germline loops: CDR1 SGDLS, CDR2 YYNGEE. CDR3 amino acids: CASSVDRDKASNQPQHF. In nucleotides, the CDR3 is TGTGCCAGCAGCGTAGACAGGGATAAGGCTAGCAATCAGCCCCAGCATTTT.

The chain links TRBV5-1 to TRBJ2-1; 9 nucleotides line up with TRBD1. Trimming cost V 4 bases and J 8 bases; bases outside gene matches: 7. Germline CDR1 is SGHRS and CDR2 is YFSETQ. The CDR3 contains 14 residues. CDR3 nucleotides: TGCGCCAGCAGCCAGCAGGGACAGGGCGATGAGCAGTTCTTC. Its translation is CASSQQGQGDEQFF. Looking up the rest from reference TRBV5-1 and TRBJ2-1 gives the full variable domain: KAGVTQTPRYLIKTRGQQVTLSCSPISGHRSVSWYQQTPGQGLQFLFEYFSETQRNKGNFPGRFSGRQFSNSRSEMNVSTLELGDSALYLCASSQQGQGDEQFFGPGTRLTVL.

CDR3 in amino acids: CASSATPGRSDTQYF. For the CDR3, the DNA is TGTGCCAGCAGCGCCACACCGGGGCGAAGCGATACGCAGTATTTT. The chain carries TRBV7-2 and TRBJ2-3, with D perhaps being TRBD1 or TRBD2 (5 bases each). V shed 5 bases and J shed 6 bases, with 18 bases lying between them. The CDR3 runs to 15 residues. Germline assignment: CDR1 SGHTA and CDR2 FQGNSA.

Here the CDR3 DNA reads TGTGCCAGCAGTTCCCCCCGGACCTTCAGCACAGATACGCAGTATTTT. It specifies CASSSPRTFSTDTQYF. The V call is TRBV6-5, the J call TRBJ2-3, with unresolved D. The CDR3 has 16 residues. V gave up 4 bases and J gave up 0 bases, with 14 bases separating them. Germline V lookup: CDR1 MNHEY, CDR2 SVGAGI.

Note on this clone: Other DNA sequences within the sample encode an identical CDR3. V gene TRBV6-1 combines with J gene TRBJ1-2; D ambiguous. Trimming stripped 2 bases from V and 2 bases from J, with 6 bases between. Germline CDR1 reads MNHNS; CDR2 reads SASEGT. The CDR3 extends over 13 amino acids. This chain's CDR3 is CASSETENYGYTF. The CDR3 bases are TGTGCCAGCAGTGAAACAGAGAACTATGGCTACACCTTC.

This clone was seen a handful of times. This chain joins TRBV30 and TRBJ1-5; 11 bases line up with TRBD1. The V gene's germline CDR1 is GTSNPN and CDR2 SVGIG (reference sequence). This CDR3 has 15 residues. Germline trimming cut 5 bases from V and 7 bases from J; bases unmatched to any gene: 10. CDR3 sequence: CAWEPGQGAVQPQHF. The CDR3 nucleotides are TGTGCCTGGGAACCAGGACAGGGGGCAGTCCAGCCCCAGCATTTT. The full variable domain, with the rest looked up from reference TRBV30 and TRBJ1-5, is SQTIHQWPATLVQPVGSPLSLECTVEGTSNPNLYWYRQAAGRGLQLLFYSVGIGQISSEVPQNLSASRPQDRQFILSSKKLLLSDSGFYLCAWEPGQGAVQPQHFGDGTRLSIL.

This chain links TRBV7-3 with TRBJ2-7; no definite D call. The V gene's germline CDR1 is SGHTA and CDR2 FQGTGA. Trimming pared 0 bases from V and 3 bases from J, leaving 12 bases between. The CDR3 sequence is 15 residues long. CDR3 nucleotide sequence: TGTGCCAGCAGCTTAACGGCCGCACCCATCTACGAGCAGTACTTC. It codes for CASSLTAAPIYEQYF.

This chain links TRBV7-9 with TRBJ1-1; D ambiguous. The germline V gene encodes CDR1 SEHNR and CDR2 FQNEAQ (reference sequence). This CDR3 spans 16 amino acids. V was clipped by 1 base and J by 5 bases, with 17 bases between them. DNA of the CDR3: TGTGCCAGCAGCTTAGTTGTAGGGATGGGAGCGACTGAAGCTTTCTTT. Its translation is CASSLVVGMGATEAFF.

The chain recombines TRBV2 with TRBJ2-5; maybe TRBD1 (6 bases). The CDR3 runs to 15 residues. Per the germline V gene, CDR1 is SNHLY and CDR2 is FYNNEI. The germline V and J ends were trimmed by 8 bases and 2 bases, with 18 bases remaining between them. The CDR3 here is CASQGPSYFQETQYF. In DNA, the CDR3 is TGTGCCAGCCAGGGGCCCAGTTACTTTCAAGAGACCCAGTACTTC.

CDR3 amino acids: CASSGEAGVEQFF. CDR3 coding DNA: TGTGCCAGCAGTGGGGAAGCGGGAGTTGAGCAGTTCTTC. The J gene is TRBJ2-1, the V gene TRBV6-4; TRBD2 agrees at 8 bases. V gave up 4 bases and J gave up 9 bases; unmatched junction bases: 5. The CDR3 has 13 amino acids. Germline V gene lookup returns CDR1 MRHNA and CDR2 SNTAGT.

The CDR3 DNA follows: TGTGCCAGCAGTGCCCCGGCAAGGGAGCAGACCTTC. As protein: CASSAPAREQTF. The chain employs TRBV25-1 and TRBJ1-2; D remains unclear. CDR3 length equals 12 residues. Trimming cost V 4 bases and J 14 bases, with 17 bases left between them. Germline values: CDR1 MGHDK, CDR2 SYGVNS.

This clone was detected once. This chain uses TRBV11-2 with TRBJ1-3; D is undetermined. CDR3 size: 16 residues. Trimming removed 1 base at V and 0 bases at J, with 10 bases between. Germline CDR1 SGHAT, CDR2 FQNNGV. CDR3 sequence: CASSLAVPSSGNTIYF. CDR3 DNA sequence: TGTGCCAGCAGCTTAGCAGTCCCCAGCTCTGGAAACACCATATATTTT.

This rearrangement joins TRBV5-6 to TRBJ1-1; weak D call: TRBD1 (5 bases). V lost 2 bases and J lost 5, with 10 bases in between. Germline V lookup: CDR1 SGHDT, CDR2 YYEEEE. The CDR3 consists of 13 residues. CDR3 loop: CASSLRAGTEAFF. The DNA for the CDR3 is TGTGCCAGCAGCTTAAGGGCAGGGACTGAAGCTTTCTTT.

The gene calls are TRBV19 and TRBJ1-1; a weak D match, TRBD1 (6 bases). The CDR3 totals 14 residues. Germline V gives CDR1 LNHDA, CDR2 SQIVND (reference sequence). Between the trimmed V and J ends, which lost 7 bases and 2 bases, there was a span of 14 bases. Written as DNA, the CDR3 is TGTGCCAGTAAAATCAGGGGCGTAAACACTGAAGCTTTCTTT. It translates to CASKIRGVNTEAFF.

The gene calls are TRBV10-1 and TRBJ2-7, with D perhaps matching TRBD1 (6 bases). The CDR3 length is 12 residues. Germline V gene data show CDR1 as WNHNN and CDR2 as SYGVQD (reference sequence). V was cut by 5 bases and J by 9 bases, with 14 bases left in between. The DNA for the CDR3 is TGCGCCAGCAGTCCGGGACAACTGGTGCAGTACTTC. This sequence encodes CASSPGQLVQYF.